The 10 T cell receptor beta chains below come from one sample, sequenced in a study of T cells expressing NK-cell markers. TCRdb reprocessed the 5' RACE reads and keeps a single row for each CDR3 protein, giving no DNA. Recorded for this sample: roughly 160,000 distinct CDR3 sequences. The sample taken for sequencing was blood T cells: a sorted CD56 or NKG2C T cell subset, CD4+ or CD8+ T cells, or bulk PBMC T cells (not recorded which). All receptors derive from a man aged 18-75 years in good health.

The gene calls are TRBV5-1 and TRBJ2-2; the TCRdb D gene call, TRBD1, has no DNA to confirm it. This CDR3 has 12 residues. From germline, CDR1 is SGHRS and CDR2 YFSETQ. CDR3: CASRPGDGELFF.

The chain uses TRBV5-1 and TRBJ2-7; the TCRdb D gene call, TRBD1, has no DNA to confirm it. The CDR3 has 16 residues. Germline loops: CDR1 SGHRS, CDR2 YFSETQ. CDR3 in amino acids: CASSPRGTGTSYEQYF.

CDR3 loop: CASSYSIQSTNEKLFF. The rearrangement joins TRBV6-5 to TRBJ1-4. Germline V CDR1 and CDR2: MNHEY, SVGAGI. The CDR3 consists of 16 residues.

The chain employs TRBV7-6 and TRBJ2-3; TCRdb's D call, TRBD1, is unchecked because there is no DNA. Looked up from germline, CDR1 is SGHVS and CDR2 is FNYEAQ. The CDR3 runs 18 residues. This CDR3 reads CASSLGLAGLGSTDTQYF. Based on the CDR3 plus reference TRBV7-6 and TRBJ2-3, the full variable domain is GAGVSQSPRYKVTKRGQDVALRCDPISGHVSLYWYRQALGQGPEFLTYFNYEAQQDKSGLPNDRFSAERPEGSISTLTIQRTEQRDSAMYRCASSLGLAGLGSTDTQYFGPGTRLTVL.

The chain combines TRBV20-1 with TRBJ1-6; the TCRdb D gene call, TRBD1, has no DNA to confirm it. The CDR3 has 20 residues. CDR1 and CDR2 from the germline V gene are DFQATT and SNEGSKA (reference sequence). CDR3 amino acids: CSARARQEATELSYNSPLHF.

The chain joins TRBV6-1 to TRBJ1-1. Germline V gives CDR1 MNHNS, CDR2 SASEGT. This CDR3 spans 15 amino acids. The chain's CDR3 is CASNRGGDRDTEAFF.

The gene calls are TRBV20-1 and TRBJ2-3; TCRdb proposes TRBD1, but this gene call is untestable without DNA. Germline-derived CDR1 and CDR2 are DFQATT and SNEGSKA (reference sequence). This CDR3 comprises 15 residues. This CDR3 is CSALLGGGSTDTQYF.

J is TRBJ2-3 and V is TRBV11-1; as DNA is missing, the TRBD1 call by TCRdb cannot be tested. The germline V gene has CDR1 SGHAT and CDR2 FQDESV (reference sequence). There are 19 residues in the CDR3. CDR3 region: CASSHPERQGLVLRDTQYF.

CDR3 amino acids: CASSSATWTGVVSGANVLTF. V is TRBV7-8 and J is TRBJ2-6; TCRdb lists TRBD1, though no DNA is available to test this call. The CDR3 has 20 residues. Germline V gene sequence: CDR1 SGHVS, CDR2 FQNEAQ.

This sequence joins TRBV7-9 and TRBJ1-2; TCRdb's D call, TRBD1, is unchecked because there is no DNA. The CDR3 runs to 13 residues. Germline values: CDR1 SEHNR, CDR2 FQNEAQ (reference sequence). CDR3: CASSTGGNYGYTF.